The 19 T cell receptor beta chains in this list originate from one sample, sequenced in a study of T cells after yellow fever vaccination. In TCRdb, the 5' RACE reads were re-called with MiXCR into one record per CDR3 protein. The profile covers hundreds of thousands of distinct CDR3 sequences, with around 13% appearing a single time and about 3% taken by the ten largest. Sequencing used CD4+ T cells sorted from PBMCs, obtained 15 days after the yellow fever booster vaccination. The receptors were sampled from a man aged 18 to 29 who received the YFV17D yellow fever vaccine.

The rearrangement joins TRBV5-5 to TRBJ1-5; 7 positions match TRBD1. This CDR3 region has 15 residues. V trimming: 6 bases; J trimming: 1 base; junction bases outside the gene matches: 7. CDR1 and CDR2 (germline): SGHKS, YYEKEE (reference sequence). The CDR3 DNA sequence: TGTGCCAGCACCGAGGACAGGTACAGCAATCAGCCCCAGCATTTT. It codes for CASTEDRYSNQPQHF.

A few counts support this clonotype. The V call is TRBV12-3 or TRBV12-4, the J call TRBJ1-1; D not resolved. V dropped 10 bases and J dropped 1 base, with 13 bases sitting between them. This CDR3 comprises 13 residues. The DNA for the CDR3 is TGTGCCACGGAGGGATGGGCGAACACTGAAGCTTTCTTT. This sequence encodes CATEGWANTEAFF.

The chain uses TRBV4-1 and TRBJ1-5, with 8 positions matching TRBD1. With V trimmed by 2 bases and J by 3 bases, 3 bases remained unmatched. Looked up from germline, CDR1 is MGHRA and CDR2 is YSYEKL. CDR3 length equals 15 residues. The CDR3 sequence: CASSQRQGNNQPQHF. The DNA for the CDR3 is TGCGCCAGCAGCCAAAGACAGGGGAACAATCAGCCCCAGCATTTT.

This sequence joins TRBV4-1 and TRBJ1-2, with 9 bases matching TRBD1. Germline values: CDR1 MGHRA, CDR2 YSYEKL. V gave up 3 bases and J gave up 8 bases; unmatched junction bases: 13. The CDR3 is made up of 16 amino acids. The CDR3 sequence: CASSHYGGQGVDGYTF. DNA of the CDR3: TGCGCCAGCAGCCACTATGGGGGACAGGGCGTAGACGGCTACACCTTC.

Comments on this clonotype: Germline and junction disagree at one end, which may indicate a read error. The V gene is TRBV4-3, the J gene TRBJ2-3; the match to TRBD2 covers 10 bases. The CDR3 spans 16 residues. Germline CDR1 is LGHNA and CDR2 is YSLEER. Here the CDR3 reads CASSQGWSSGGDTEYF. For the CDR3, the DNA is TGCGCCAGCAGCCAAGGTTGGTCTAGCGGGGGAGATACGGAGTATTTT.

This clonotype was detected only a few times. The V call is TRBV11-2, the J call TRBJ2-3, with no clear D. Trimming left V 4 bases short and J 6 bases short, with 29 bases between. CDR1 and CDR2 (germline): SGHAT, FQNNGV. CDR3 length: 19 residues. CDR3 region: CASSSPSRYRVLSMDTQYF. In DNA form, the CDR3 reads TGTGCCAGCAGCTCTCCCTCCCGTTACCGCGTTTTATCTATGGATACGCAGTATTTT. The whole variable domain, filled in from reference TRBV11-2 and TRBJ2-3, reads EAGVAQSPRYKIIEKRQSVAFWCNPISGHATLYWYQQILGQGPKLLIQFQNNGVVDDSQLPKDRFSAERLKGVDSTLKIQPAKLEDSAVYLCASSSPSRYRVLSMDTQYFGPGTRLTVL.

The genes are TRBV3-1 and TRBJ1-2; D is unresolved. V dropped 4 bases and J dropped 8 bases, with 14 bases sitting between them. This CDR3 is built from 13 residues. Germline assignment: CDR1 LGHDT and CDR2 YNNKEL (reference sequence). This chain's CDR3 is CASSRLVGSGYTF. The DNA for the CDR3 is TGTGCCAGCAGCCGCCTCGTGGGGAGCGGCTACACCTTC.

This clonotype has just a few counts. This chain uses TRBV4-3 with TRBJ1-1; the match to TRBD1 covers 8 bases. Germline CDR1 and CDR2: LGHNA and YSLEER. V was clipped by 0 bases and J by 7 bases; unmatched bases: 10. The CDR3 runs to 16 residues. The CDR3 here is CASSQDPGQGDLEAFF. CDR3 coding DNA: TGCGCCAGCAGCCAAGATCCCGGACAGGGCGACCTTGAAGCTTTCTTT.

This clonotype was observed a handful of times. V and J are TRBV20-1 and TRBJ2-5; 12 bases are a match to TRBD2. The CDR3 has 14 residues. CDR1 is DFQATT, CDR2 SNEGSKA, per germline (reference sequence). Unmatched junction bases numbered 3, after V lost 5 bases and J lost 2 bases. CDR3 nucleotide sequence: TGCAGTGCTTACGGGACTAGCGGGCAAGAGACCCAGTACTTC. The encoded protein is CSAYGTSGQETQYF.

DNA for the CDR3: TGCGCCAGCAGCCAACCCCAGTACAGCGTTCATACGCAGTATTTT. Translation: CASSQPQYSVHTQYF. The chain employs TRBV4-1 and TRBJ2-3; D gene unclear. The germline V gene has CDR1 MGHRA and CDR2 YSYEKL. The CDR3 covers 15 residues. With 2 bases removed from V and 7 bases from J, the gap between germline ends came to 16 bases.

This clonotype was seen repeatedly, ten times or more. The gene calls are TRBV5-1 and TRBJ2-1; D not resolved. Germline V gene lookup returns CDR1 SGHRS and CDR2 YFSETQ. Trimming removed 1 base from V and 7 bases from J, with 9 bases in between. The CDR3 is made up of 13 amino acids. As DNA, the CDR3 is TGCGCCAGCAGCTTGAGACGCGATAATGAGCAGTTCTTC. Protein sequence: CASSLRRDNEQFF.

This clonotype was found a few times. The chain uses TRBV4-2 and TRBJ1-1; D unresolved. The germline CDR1 and CDR2 sequences are LGHNA and YNFKEQ. This CDR3 has 15 residues. The V end lost 0 bases, the J end lost 1 base, and 9 bases lay between the germline ends. CDR3 coding DNA: TGTGCCAGCAGCCAAGAGGTGGTTAAGAACACTGAAGCTTTCTTT. Residues: CASSQEVVKNTEAFF.

This clonotype appeared many times. V gene TRBV28 combines with J gene TRBJ2-3, with 8 nucleotides matching TRBD2. This CDR3 comprises 12 residues. J was trimmed by 11 bases and V by 11 bases; bases with no gene match: 12. The germline gives CDR1 MDHEN, CDR2 SYDVKM. The CDR3 bases are TGTGCCTGTACCTCATTAGCGGGGATGCAGTATTTT. It specifies CACTSLAGMQYF.

V is TRBV7-9 and J is TRBJ1-3, with no clear D. Germline V gives CDR1 SEHNR, CDR2 FQNEAQ (reference sequence). CDR3 length: 18 residues. V lost 1 base to trimming and J lost 0 bases, with 16 bases between them. The CDR3, as DNA: TGTGCCAGCAGCTTAGGTCGATTCAGTTCGAGCTCTGGAAACACCATATATTTT. Translating it yields CASSLGRFSSSSGNTIYF. Combining the CDR3 with reference TRBV7-9 and TRBJ1-3 gives the whole variable domain DTGVSQNPRHKITKRGQNVTFRCDPISEHNRLYWYRQTLGQGPEFLTYFQNEAQLEKSRLLSDRFSAERPKGSFSTLEIQRTEQGDSAMYLCASSLGRFSSSSGNTIYFGEGSWLTVV.

This chain joins TRBV4-2 and TRBJ2-1, with D perhaps matching TRBD2 (5 bases). This CDR3 is built from 17 residues. V gave up 1 base and J gave up 3 bases, with 16 bases separating them. CDR1 and CDR2 from the germline V gene are LGHNA and YNFKEQ. Written as DNA, the CDR3 is TGTGCCAGCAGCCAAGGCCCCGGACGGGGTCTCTACAATGAGCAGTTCTTC. Protein sequence: CASSQGPGRGLYNEQFF.

This chain connects TRBV25-1 to TRBJ2-1; no clear D gene. This CDR3 is built from 12 residues. Germline V CDR1 and CDR2: MGHDK, SYGVNS. V dropped 7 bases and J dropped 3 bases, with 7 bases sitting between them. CDR3 region: CASMQNYNEQFF. The CDR3 region has the DNA TGTGCCAGCATGCAGAACTACAATGAGCAGTTCTTC.

There are a few counts of this clonotype. V gene TRBV5-1 combines with J gene TRBJ2-2, with D unclear. The CDR3 covers 13 residues. Germline CDR1 is SGHRS and CDR2 is YFSETQ. The V and J ends lost 5 bases and 0 bases respectively, with 5 bases between them. The CDR3 loop reads CASRRTNTGELFF. The CDR3 nucleotides read TGCGCCAGCAGGCGGACGAACACCGGGGAGCTGTTTTTT.

This clonotype was detected ten times or more. The chain has TRBV4-1 and TRBJ2-3; 9 nucleotides align to TRBD2. The J segment lost 2 bases and the V segment lost 2 bases, leaving 11 bases of the junction unmatched. This CDR3 comprises 18 residues. Germline V CDR1 and CDR2: MGHRA, YSYEKL. The CDR3 is CASSQLPGLASTTDTQYF. CDR3 DNA: TGCGCCAGCAGCCAACTTCCGGGACTAGCATCCACCACAGATACGCAGTATTTT.

V gene TRBV10-3 combines with J gene TRBJ1-5; TRBD1 matches at 7 bases. The CDR3 has 13 residues. CDR1 and CDR2 (germline): ENHRY, SYGVKD. V trimming: 7 bases; J trimming: 5 bases; junction bases outside the gene matches: 5. Written as DNA, the CDR3 is TGTGCCATCACCGAGGGGGCTCATCAGCCCCAGCATTTT. This translates into CAITEGAHQPQHF.